In this sample, the clone carrying this TCR beta chain turned up a few times. Its specificity is not known. The data originate from a study of T cell repertoires in cytomegalovirus infection. Study overall: Public TCR beta signatures indicated both CMV infection and matching HLA type.

TCRdb reprocessed the reads with MiXCR, giving one entry per CDR3 protein. The sample contains under 150,000 distinct CDR3 sequences, approximately 9.2% of which appear only once. Trimming took 4 bases from V and 3 from J; bases not matched to a gene: 14. The CDR3 extends over 18 amino acids. Germline CDR1 LGHNA, CDR2 YNFKEQ. Findings and caveats of the study: The ex vivo response was dominated by HLA-C-restricted CMV-specific TCR beta clonotypes.

V and J are TRBV4-2 and TRBJ2-7; 11 bases are a match to TRBD2. Sequenced: PBMCs. The sequence was collected from a human donor in good health (CMV status not recorded). Some clones in this sample may be carry-over from other donors' samples. CDR3 bases: TGTGCCAGCAGCCGGGTTACTAGCGGGGGCGGTTTTTACTACGAGCAGTACTTC. Its protein is CASSRVTSGGGFYYEQYF.